Shown below are 19 T cell receptor beta chains from a single sample sequenced in a study of T cell responses to AZD1222 COVID-19 vaccine. Only in-frame clones appear in the TCRdb table, and some are missing; sequencing was by immunoSEQ multiplex PCR. The profile covers more than 90,000 clones, with 86% appearing a single time and about 1.5% taken by the ten largest. This specimen consisted of peripheral blood, obtained on day 0 of AZD1222 vaccination. Source of these receptors: an adult in good health.

This clone was picked up many times. The CDR3 loop reads CASSFFSGRASEQYF. The CDR3 DNA is TGTGCCAGCAGCTTCTTTAGCGGGAGGGCCTCCGAGCAGTACTTC. This sequence joins TRBV7-2 and TRBJ2-7, with 11 bases matching TRBD2. The J segment lost 6 bases and the V segment lost 3 bases, leaving 7 bases of the junction unmatched. CDR3 length: 15 amino acids. CDR1 is SGHTA and CDR2 is FQGNSA in the germline V gene. Full variable domain (missing parts from reference TRBV7-2 and TRBJ2-7): GAGVSQSPSNKVTEKGKDVELRCDPISGHTALYWYRQSLGQGLEFLIYFQGNSAPDKSGLPSDRFSAERTGGSVSTLTIQRTQQEDSAVYLCASSFFSGRASEQYFGPGTRLTVT.

The chain is built from TRBV30 and TRBJ1-4, with D uncertain. The CDR3 spans 14 residues. Trimming left V 0 bases short and J 6 bases short, with 11 bases between. Germline assignment: CDR1 GTSNPN and CDR2 SVGIG (reference sequence). The CDR3 reads CAWSVGSFDEKLFF. CDR3 DNA: TGTGCCTGGAGTGTGGGTTCATTTGATGAAAAACTGTTTTTT.

The V and J genes are TRBV13 and TRBJ1-3; D might be TRBD1 (5 bases). V lost 2 bases to trimming and J lost 0 bases, with 11 bases between them. Germline assignment: CDR1 PRHDT and CDR2 FYEKMQ (reference sequence). This CDR3 has 16 residues. The CDR3 region has the DNA TGTGCCAGCAGCTTAAGCGACAGAGCCTCTGGAAACACCATATATTTT. Translated: CASSLSDRASGNTIYF. The full variable domain, with the rest looked up from reference TRBV13 and TRBJ1-3, is AAGVIQSPRHLIKEKRETATLKCYPIPRHDTVYWYQQGPGQDPQFLISFYEKMQSDKGSIPDRFSAQQFSDYHSELNMSSLELGDSALYFCASSLSDRASGNTIYFGEGSWLTVV.

This clone appeared once. The V call is TRBV12-3 or TRBV12-4, the J call TRBJ1-2; D possibly corresponds to TRBD1 (5 bases). V was cut by 6 bases and J by 7 bases, with 15 bases left in between. The CDR3 is made up of 13 amino acids. CDR3 residues: CASSFPGMFGYTF. The CDR3 bases are TGTGCCAGCAGCTTCCCAGGGATGTTTGGCTACACCTTC.

The rearrangement uses TRBV7-7 and TRBJ2-2, with TRBD1 identical over 7 bases. The CDR3 is 16 residues long. V gave up 2 bases and J gave up 2 bases; unmatched junction bases: 5. The germline CDR1 and CDR2 sequences are SSHAT and FNYEAQ (reference sequence). Written as DNA, the CDR3 is TGTGCCAGCAGCTTAAAAGGGGGCGCTAACACCGGGGAGCTGTTTTTT. Translation: CASSLKGGANTGELFF.

The CDR3 nucleotides read TGCGCCAGCAGCTTGGACGGGGAGGGGAGTCAGCCCCAGCATTTT. Translating it yields CASSLDGEGSQPQHF. V is TRBV5-1 and J is TRBJ1-5; D perhaps matches TRBD1 (5 bases). This CDR3 has 15 amino acids. Trimming pared 0 bases from V and 6 bases from J, leaving 13 bases between. CDR1 and CDR2 from the germline V gene are SGHRS and YFSETQ.

The V call is TRBV30, the J call TRBJ1-1, with a weak D call TRBD1 (5 bases). V gave up 3 bases and J gave up 3 bases, with 11 bases separating them. Per germline, CDR1 GTSNPN and CDR2 SVGIG (reference sequence). The CDR3 has 13 amino acids. The CDR3 nucleotides are TGTGCCTGGAGGGGGTCAGGGTACACTGAAGCTTTCTTT. Encoded protein: CAWRGSGYTEAFF.

This chain uses TRBV12-3 or TRBV12-4 with TRBJ2-1; no definite D call. CDR3 length: 11 amino acids. Deletions cut 10 bases from V and 7 bases from J, with 11 bases between. Written as DNA, the CDR3 is TGTGCCACCAATTTTGGTAATGAGCAGTTCTTC. Translation: CATNFGNEQFF.

The chain links TRBV19 to TRBJ2-1; TRBD2 matches 13 bases. The CDR3 is made up of 17 amino acids. The V segment lost 7 bases and the J segment 7 bases; nucleotides outside the gene matches: 13. Germline V lookup: CDR1 LNHDA, CDR2 SQIVND (reference sequence). The CDR3 reads CASMRTATSGRRNEQFF. The CDR3 bases are TGTGCCAGTATGCGGACAGCGACTAGCGGGAGGCGAAATGAGCAGTTCTTC.

The chain combines TRBV5-1 with TRBJ2-5, with D possibly matching TRBD2 (5 bases). This CDR3 region has 17 residues. CDR1 is SGHRS and CDR2 is YFSETQ in the germline V gene. Trimming removed 1 base from V and 1 base from J, with 17 bases in between. This CDR3 is CASSLSHGLAGQETQYF. CDR3 DNA sequence: TGCGCCAGCAGCTTGTCGCACGGTCTGGCGGGCCAAGAGACCCAGTACTTC.

This sequence joins TRBV4-2 and TRBJ2-4; tentatively, D is TRBD1 (6 bases). V was clipped by 4 bases and J by 0 bases, with 13 bases between them. CDR3 length: 16 residues. The germline V gene has CDR1 LGHNA and CDR2 YNFKEQ. The CDR3 is CASSPGVILAKNIQYF. CDR3 coding DNA: TGTGCCAGCAGCCCAGGGGTCATATTAGCCAAAAACATTCAGTACTTC.

This chain uses TRBV19 with TRBJ2-4; TRBD1 matches 10 bases. This CDR3 has 14 residues. Germline CDR1 LNHDA, CDR2 SQIVND (reference sequence). V shed 4 bases and J 7 bases; nucleotides not matched to a gene: 4. The CDR3 sequence is CASSRQGAVNIQYF. CDR3 nucleotides: TGTGCCAGTAGTAGACAGGGGGCAGTTAACATTCAGTACTTC.

V gene TRBV27 combines with J gene TRBJ2-1; either TRBD1 or TRBD2 may supply D (5 bases each). CDR1 and CDR2 from the germline V gene are MNHEY and SMNVEV (reference sequence). The V end was cut by 7 bases, the J end by 6 bases, with 19 bases between. This CDR3 spans 15 amino acids. CDR3 loop: CASNRIIRGVNEQFF. The DNA of the CDR3 is TGTGCCAGCAACCGAATTATAAGAGGGGTCAATGAGCAGTTCTTC.

CDR3 in amino acids: CSVSQGTEAFF. The DNA for the CDR3 is TGCAGTGTTTCACAGGGTACTGAAGCTTTCTTT. The rearrangement joins TRBV20-1 to TRBJ1-1; TRBD1 might be the D (6 bases). The V end was cut by 7 bases, the J end by 5 bases, with 11 bases between. The CDR3 extends over 11 amino acids. Germline V gives CDR1 DFQATT, CDR2 SNEGSKA (reference sequence).

The rearrangement joins TRBV9 to TRBJ1-5; no clear D. CDR3 size: 13 residues. Between the trimmed V and J ends, which lost 0 bases and 4 bases, there was a span of 5 bases. From germline, CDR1 is SGDLS and CDR2 YYNGEE. The CDR3 sequence is CASSVDGNQPQHF. The CDR3 nucleotides read TGTGCCAGCAGCGTAGACGGAAATCAGCCCCAGCATTTT.

The rearrangement uses TRBV10-3 and TRBJ2-1; 10 bases agree with TRBD2. V was pared by 9 bases and J by 6 bases, with 11 bases of the junction left unmatched. The CDR3 contains 15 residues. Germline V gene sequence: CDR1 ENHRY, CDR2 SYGVKD. CDR3 DNA sequence: TGTGCCATAGGGCGGTGGGTAGCGGGGGGCAATGAGCAGTTCTTC. Amino acid sequence: CAIGRWVAGGNEQFF.

The chain uses TRBV9 and TRBJ2-1; D is uncertain. The CDR3 runs 13 residues. V lost 3 bases, J lost 7 bases, and 11 bases lay in between. Germline CDR1 is SGDLS and CDR2 is YYNGEE. The CDR3 loop is CASSAPRKNEQFF. CDR3 coding DNA: TGTGCCAGCAGCGCCCCCCGCAAGAATGAGCAGTTCTTC.

The chain links TRBV15 to TRBJ2-3; a weak D match, TRBD1 (5 bases). The V end lost 3 bases, the J end lost 6 bases, and 13 bases lay between the germline ends. Germline lookup yields CDR1 LNHNV and CDR2 YYDKDF (reference sequence). The CDR3 covers 14 residues. CDR3 bases: TGTGCCACCAGCAGGAACAGGTACGAGGATACGCAGTATTTT. Residues: CATSRNRYEDTQYF. The whole variable domain, filled in from reference TRBV15 and TRBJ2-3, reads DAMVIQNPRYQVTQFGKPVTLSCSQTLNHNVMYWYQQKSSQAPKLLFHYYDKDFNNEADTPDNFQSRRPNTSFCFLDIRSPGLGDTAMYLCATSRNRYEDTQYFGPGTRLTVL.

The gene calls are TRBV11-3 and TRBJ2-1; D not resolved. Between the trimmed V and J ends, which lost 0 bases and 9 bases, there was a span of 9 bases. The CDR3 is made up of 13 amino acids. Germline CDR1 reads SGHNT; CDR2 reads YENEEA. The CDR3 loop reads CASSLELYGEQFF. The CDR3 DNA sequence: TGTGCCAGCAGCTTAGAACTGTATGGTGAGCAGTTCTTC.